The 10 T cell receptor beta chains given below trace back to one sample, sequenced in a study of shared clonotypes between healthy human individuals. Measured with immunoSEQ multiplex PCR; TCRdb has only the in-frame clones, and not every one. The sample yields about 460,000 clones, roughly three quarters seen once. Sequenced material: PBMCs. The origin of the receptors is a woman in her thirties or forties in good health. Some clones in this sample may be carry-over from other donors' samples.

This clone is a singleton in its sample. The J gene is TRBJ1-2, the V gene TRBV9, with 8 bases identical to TRBD1. Germline CDR1 SGDLS, CDR2 YYNGEE. The V gene end was trimmed by 0 bases and the J gene end by 8 bases; junction bases not matched to a gene: 6. The CDR3 covers 14 residues. CDR3 DNA: TGTGCCAGCAGCGTAGCTTGGACAGGGAAAGGCTACACCTTC. Its translation: CASSVAWTGKGYTF.

The rearrangement links TRBV7-2 to TRBJ1-5; D remains ambiguous. The CDR3 totals 15 residues. V was cut by 5 bases and J by 7 bases, with 18 bases left in between. Germline V gene data show CDR1 as SGHTA and CDR2 as FQGNSA. DNA of the CDR3: TGTGCCAGCAGCCCGGAATTGGCCCGGGGACAGCCCCAGCATTTT. Protein: CASSPELARGQPQHF.

This clone showed up many times. The same CDR3 is also encoded by other DNA sequences in this sample. The J gene is TRBJ2-5, the V gene TRBV4-2, with TRBD2 identical over 7 bases. The germline V gene encodes CDR1 LGHNA and CDR2 YNFKEQ. CDR3 length: 15 residues. V lost 3 bases and J lost 1; bases outside the gene matches: 5. CDR3 loop: CASSHSSSGQETQYF. CDR3 DNA: TGTGCCAGCAGCCATTCTTCTAGCGGCCAAGAGACCCAGTACTTC.

In its sample, this clone was seen once. This chain uses TRBV18 with TRBJ2-1; unclear D gene. The germline V and J ends were trimmed by 5 bases and 0 bases, with 8 bases remaining between them. Germline V gene data show CDR1 as KGHSH and CDR2 as LQKENI. The CDR3 length is 14 residues. The CDR3 here is CASSSRSSYNEQFF. Written as DNA, the CDR3 is TGTGCCAGCTCATCCAGGAGCTCCTACAATGAGCAGTTCTTC.

This rearrangement joins TRBV7-9 to TRBJ2-1, with a weak D call TRBD2 (6 bases). The CDR3 is 15 amino acids. The ends were cut back, 2 bases at V and 7 bases at J, with 15 bases in the middle. Looked up from germline, CDR1 is SEHNR and CDR2 is FQNEAQ (reference sequence). The CDR3 DNA reads as TGTGCCAGCAGCTTATGGGCGGGGTCCTTGAATGAGCAGTTCTTC. Amino acids: CASSLWAGSLNEQFF.

This clone showed up just a few times. This likely stems from a read error, as it lies one base from a far larger clone. V usage is TRBV4-2 and J usage is TRBJ2-7; D gene uncertain. The length of the CDR3 is 15 residues. Trimming left V 3 bases short and J 2 bases short, with 14 bases between. The germline CDR1 and CDR2 sequences are LGHNA and YNFKEQ. CDR3 region: CASSHNVEAAYEQYF. The CDR3 coding sequence is TGTGCCAGCAGCCACAACGTTGAGGCAGCCTACGAGCAGTACTTC.

A note on this clone: Mismatch with germline at one junction end may stem from a read error. This chain connects TRBV7-2 to TRBJ1-1; D is uncertain. Germline CDR1 and CDR2: SGHTA and FQGNSA. The CDR3 totals 15 residues. CDR3 loop: CASSLGGTPPGPGGF. CDR3 nucleotide sequence: TGTGCCAGCAGCTTAGGTGGAACGCCCCCGGGCCCCGGTGGTTTT.

This clone was seen more than once but under ten times. This chain connects TRBV6-4 to TRBJ2-1; 11 nucleotides align to TRBD2. This CDR3 has 15 residues. Germline CDR1 and CDR2: MRHNA and SNTAGT. J gave up 5 bases and V 5 bases, and 5 bases lay outside the gene matches. In DNA form, the CDR3 reads TGTGCCAGCAGTCTTCTAGCGGGAGGTAACAATGAGCAGTTCTTC. This sequence encodes CASSLLAGGNNEQFF.

This rearrangement joins TRBV4-3 to TRBJ1-2; D is perhaps TRBD1 (5 bases). CDR1 is LGHNA, CDR2 YSLEER, per germline. The germline V and J ends were trimmed by 0 bases and 0 bases, with 14 bases remaining between them. This CDR3 comprises 17 residues. The CDR3 nucleotides read TGCGCCAGCAGCCAAGATGCCCTGACAGCCTCTAACTATGGCTACACCTTC. Protein: CASSQDALTASNYGYTF.

This clone was found a few times. A much larger clone lies a single base off, so this may be a read error. V gene TRBV5-4 combines with J gene TRBJ1-1; D is uncertain. V lost 5 bases, J lost 1 base, and 9 bases lay in between. The CDR3 is 13 residues long. The germline V gene encodes CDR1 SGHNT and CDR2 YYREEE (reference sequence). The CDR3: CASSVGRNTEAFF. The CDR3 DNA reads TGTGCCAGCAGTGTGGGCAGGAACACTGAAGCTTTCTTT.